This entry features one T cell receptor (beta chain) sequence. This clonotype was counted a few times. No antigen is known for it. No clone much larger than this one lies a single base away; base qualities are absent. What this sample's treatment or condition label stands for: allogeneic hematopoietic cell transplantation with graft depleted of TCRalphabeta T cells and CD19 B cells. The children who served as transplant recipients had been given grafts of TCRalphabeta/CD19-depleted allogeneic hematopoietic cells. Trimming accounts for 0 bases at V and 4 bases at J, while the number of junction bases matched to no gene is 4. According to the germline V gene, CDR1 reads ENHRY and CDR2 reads SYGVKD. The CDR3 spans 17 residues, from the cysteine through the phenylalanine. Just CDR3 DNA is preserved here, 51 bases in frame from base 1. Receptors were amplified or captured by PCR. The sample was run on an Illumina HiSeq 2500. Molecular barcoding was employed in the preparation of TCR libraries, with unique molecular identifiers being used to normalize TCRbeta repertoire quantification. The public sequencing data were trimmed at Q25 with fastp and processed into clonotypes with MiXCR by TCRdb, which kept only in-frame beta chains. Identical CDR3 proteins give one entry, which carries the most common genes and DNA. This sample holds roughly 420,000 distinct CDR3 sequences; about 16% were observed only once. Of the sample, 29% falls within the top ten clones.

The record originates from a study of T-cell reconstitution after alpha-beta-depleted transplantation in children listed by TCRdb under 2016. Background for the entire study: Using TCR repertoire profiling, the study followed T-cell immune reconstitution in a quantitative way in children after TCRalphabeta/CD19-depleted allogeneic hematopoietic cell transplantation. What the authors observed across the whole study: The frequencies of hyperexpanded clones fell over the following months, and after one year, T-cell counts and TCRbeta diversity were mostly attributed to newly produced T cells. In some patients, high TCRbeta diversity at day 60 was attributed to recipient T cells and intrathymic progenitors that had survived conditioning. Apparently early alphabetaT-cell count recovery about two months after transplant reportedly relied on only several hundred rapidly expanded clones derived from non-depleted graft cells.

The sample in question was PBMCs, mostly from graft donor cells, obtained 360 days after TCRalphabeta/CD19-depleted stem cell transplant. The chain uses TRBV10-3 and TRBJ2-1, and TRBD2 matches 12 of the central bases. This receptor was identified in a boy younger than two who had a stem cell transplant for Wiskott-Aldrich syndrome, so the T cells may come from the graft donor. The DNA reads TGTGCCATCAGTGAGTCCCAGACTAGCGGGGGTTACAATGAGCAGTTCTTC. Protein translation: CAISESQTSGGYNEQFF.